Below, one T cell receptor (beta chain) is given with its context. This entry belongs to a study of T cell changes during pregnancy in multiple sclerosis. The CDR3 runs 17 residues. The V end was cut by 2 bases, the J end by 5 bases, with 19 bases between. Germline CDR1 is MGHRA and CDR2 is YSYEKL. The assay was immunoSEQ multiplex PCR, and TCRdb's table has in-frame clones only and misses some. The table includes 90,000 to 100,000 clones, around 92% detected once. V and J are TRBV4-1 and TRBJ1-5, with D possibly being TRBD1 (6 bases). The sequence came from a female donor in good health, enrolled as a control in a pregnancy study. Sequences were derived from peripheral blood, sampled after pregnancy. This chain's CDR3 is CASSQPTGRGVDQPQHF. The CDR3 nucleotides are TGCGCCAGCAGCCAACCCACTGGCAGGGGAGTCGATCAGCCCCAGCATTTT.